This is a list of T cell receptor beta chains from one sample in a study of regulatory T cells in long-lasting Graves disease. TCRdb re-derived calls from the multiplex PCR reads in MiXCR, one entry per CDR3 protein. The profile shows approximately 400,000 distinct CDR3 sequences, over 12% of them singletons. Separately, the same data were catalogued under a study of T cells in Graves' hyperthyroidism and ophthalmopathy.

The material was peripheral blood mononuclear cells (PBMCs), obtained at new diagnosis, from a patient treated with antithyroid drugs. The receptors were gathered from a woman aged 40 to 49 with Graves disease. CDR3s include the opening cysteine and the closing phenylalanine or tryptophan. D genes are given only for firm matches. Not every row has a clone size; where given, it reads once, few, many or a size class.

>TRBD2|many|TRBV13|TRBJ2-1
TGTGCCAGCAGCTTAGGCCAACTAGCGGGAGCTGGCGTGCAGTTCTTC
CASSLGQLAGAGVQFF
>-|many|TRBV7-2|TRBJ2-3
TGTGCCAGCAGCTTAGCGGGCGGAGCCACAGATACGCAGTATTTT
CASSLAGGATDTQYF
>TRBD2|many|TRBV5-1|TRBJ2-3
TGCGCCAGCAGTTACAGTCCAGCGGGAGAGGGGACAGATACGCAGTATTTT
CASSYSPAGEGTDTQYF
>-|many|TRBV30|TRBJ1-1
TGTGCCTGGAGTCCAACAGTGAACACTGAAGCTTTCTTT
CAWSPTVNTEAFF
>TRBD2|many|TRBV28|TRBJ2-1
TGTGCCACCCGGGTAGCGGGAGGGAACAATGAGCAGTTCTTC
CATRVAGGNNEQFF
>TRBD1|many|TRBV5-1|TRBJ2-7
TGCGCCAGCAGCTTGGCCGTGACAGGGGAGGACGAGCAGTACTTC
CASSLAVTGEDEQYF
>-|many|TRBV3-1|TRBJ2-7
TGTGCCAGCAGCCAAGAGGGAGTGTACTACGAGCAGTACTTC
CASSQEGVYYEQYF
>TRBD2|-|TRBV7-8|TRBJ2-5
TGTGCCAGCAGCTTAGCCCCCGGGACTAAAGAGACCCAGTACTTC
CASSLAPGTKETQYF
>TRBD2|many|TRBV7-2|TRBJ2-3
TGTGCCAGCAGCTATCAAAGCGGGAGGGCAGATACGCAGTATTTT
CASSYQSGRADTQYF
>TRBD2|many|TRBV18|TRBJ2-5
TGTGCCAGCTCACCCCGACTAGCGGAAGAGACCCAGTACTTC
CASSPRLAEETQYF
>-|many|TRBV11-2|TRBJ2-7
TGTGCCAGCAGCTTAGACAGTTATTCCTACGAGCAGTACTTC
CASSLDSYSYEQYF
>-|many|TRBV16|TRBJ1-2
TGTGCCAGCAGCCCCCGGACTGGCTACACCTTC
CASSPRTGYTF
>-|many|TRBV11-3|TRBJ2-7
TGTGCCAGCAGCTTAGAAGGGTTGAGGGGCTACGAGCAGTACTTC
CASSLEGLRGYEQYF
>-|many|TRBV12-3/TRBV12-4|TRBJ1-5
TGTGCCAGCAGAAGTGGGGTGGCTGATCAGCCCCAGCATTTT
CASRSGVADQPQHF
>TRBD1|-|TRBV4-1|TRBJ2-7
TGCGCCAGCAGACTCACTTTGACAGGGTCTGCCGAGCAGTACTTC
CASRLTLTGSAEQYF
>TRBD1|-|TRBV6-2/TRBV6-3|TRBJ2-3
TGTGCCAGCAGTTCGGGACAGGGGGAGGCAAATACGCAGTATTTT
CASSSGQGEANTQYF
>TRBD2|many|TRBV11-1|TRBJ2-1
TGTGCCAGCAGCCTTAGCGGGCGGGGATACGGCAATGAGCAGTTCTTC
CASSLSGRGYGNEQFF
>-|few|TRBV5-4|TRBJ1-4
TGTGCCAGCAGCGAACAGGGTGGAACTAATGAAAAACTGTTTTTT
CASSEQGGTNEKLFF
>TRBD1|few|TRBV11-2|TRBJ2-4
TGTGCCAGTAGCCCGGGGACAGGGATAAACATTCAGTACTTC
CASSPGTGINIQYF
>-|few|TRBV6-5|TRBJ2-2
TGTGCCAGCAGTTACTCTTTCGGTGACACCGGGGAGCTGTTTTTT
CASSYSFGDTGELFF
>TRBD2|many|TRBV2|TRBJ2-3
TGTGCCGGCCGGGGACTAGCGGGAGATGGTCCAGATACGCAGTATTTT
CAGRGLAGDGPDTQYF
>TRBD1|few|TRBV20-1|TRBJ1-5
TGCAGTGCTAGAGAGGCGGACAGGAACCAGCCCCAGCATTTT
CSAREADRNQPQHF
>-|many|TRBV12-3/TRBV12-4|TRBJ1-5
TGTGCCAGCAGCAAACGAGCTAATTGTGAGGGGCCTAATCAGCCCCAGCATTTT
CASSKRANCEGPNQPQHF
>TRBD2|many|TRBV6-2/TRBV6-3|TRBJ2-3
TGTGCCAGCAGTTACGACCTTAGCGGGAGGGACACAGATACGCAGTATTTT
CASSYDLSGRDTDTQYF
>-|many|TRBV28|TRBJ2-5
TGTGCCAGCAGCCCATCCCCAGGAAACCAAGAGACCCAGTACTTC
CASSPSPGNQETQYF
>TRBD2|few|TRBV20-1|TRBJ2-2
TGCAGTGCTAGAGATCAGGCTAGCGGGAGCTCCGGGGAGCTGTTTTTT
CSARDQASGSSGELFF
>-|many|TRBV18|TRBJ1-4
TGTGCCAGCGCGACAGATACTAATGAAAAACTGTTTTTT
CASATDTNEKLFF
>-|many|TRBV2|TRBJ1-1
TGTGCCAGCAGTCCGACAGTGTCTGAAGCTTTCTTT
CASSPTVSEAFF
>-|-|TRBV11-3|TRBJ2-1
TGTGCCAGCAGCCGGGGTGGGGGCGGCTCCTACAATGAGCAGTTCTTC
CASSRGGGGSYNEQFF
>TRBD1|many|TRBV7-3|TRBJ1-2
TGTGCCAGCAGCCGGGACAGGGGGGTTGACTACACCTTC
CASSRDRGVDYTF
>TRBD2|many|TRBV6-1|TRBJ2-7
TGTGCCAGCAGATACGCTCCGGGACTAGCGGGAGGGGGCTACGAGCAGTACTTC
CASRYAPGLAGGGYEQYF
>-|-|TRBV28|TRBJ2-7
TGTGCCAGCAGTCTAACTAGCCAGGACCTTGACGAGCAGTACTTC
CASSLTSQDLDEQYF
>-|many|TRBV5-1|TRBJ1-1
TGTGCCAGCAGTGAGACAGGGAACACTGAAGCTTTCTTT
CASSETGNTEAFF
>TRBD2|many|TRBV20-1|TRBJ2-1
TGCAGTGCTAGCAACGCGGGAGACCACAATGAGCAGTTCTTC
CSASNAGDHNEQFF
>-|-|TRBV20-1|TRBJ2-3
TGCAGTGCTAAAACAGGGTTGTTGCAGTATTTT
CSAKTGLLQYF
>TRBD2|few|TRBV30|TRBJ2-1
TGTGCCTGGAGTGTAAAACGGGAGGCGAATGAGCAGTTCTTC
CAWSVKREANEQFF